The 4 T cell receptor beta chains below all came from one sample that was sequenced in a study of spatial heterogeneity in lung cancer. Time point noted: sample taken at primary tumor resection. From the 5' RACE reads, TCRdb called clonotypes with MiXCR, one entry per CDR3 protein. The table lists about 21,000 distinct CDR3 sequences, 4.6% of them singletons. Sequencing used PBMCs, obtained at surgery. These receptors all come from a male donor with early-stage non-small cell lung cancer.

This clonotype has ten or more counts. This chain connects TRBV28 to TRBJ1-4; D not certain. Germline-derived CDR1 and CDR2 are MDHEN and SYDVKM. Between the trimmed V and J ends, which lost 3 bases and 9 bases, there was a span of 11 bases. The CDR3 covers 13 residues. The CDR3 protein is CASSLMVMQKLFF. Here the CDR3 DNA reads TGTGCCAGCAGTTTGATGGTGATGCAAAAACTGTTTTTT.

The table lists this clonotype with many counts. The chain combines TRBV11-2 with TRBJ2-7; D gene uncertain. The germline gives CDR1 SGHAT, CDR2 FQNNGV. The V end was cut by 5 bases, the J end by 3 bases, with 17 bases between. This CDR3 is built from 15 residues. The CDR3 region is CASSISTALGYEQYF. CDR3 in DNA: TGTGCCAGCAGCATATCGACGGCCCTGGGCTACGAGCAGTACTTC.

This clonotype was seen ten or more times. The chain employs TRBV12-3 or TRBV12-4 and TRBJ1-3; D is undetermined. This CDR3 is built from 12 residues. Trimming took off 3 bases at V and 4 bases at J, with 4 bases between the two ends. CDR3 coding DNA: TGTGCCAGCAGTTTGTCCGGAAACACCATATATTTT. This sequence encodes CASSLSGNTIYF.

To note about this clonotype: A read error may explain this, as a much larger clone is one base away. The chain carries TRBV5-1 and TRBJ2-5, with 8 bases identical to TRBD1. CDR1 and CDR2 (germline): SGHRS, YFSETQ. CDR3 size: 16 residues. As DNA, the CDR3 is TGCGCCACCAGCTTGGTGGGACAGGTGGGATTGGAGACCCAGTACTTC. Translation gives CATSLVGQVGLETQYF.